The clone carrying this T cell receptor (beta chain) was recorded once. The sample comes from a study of Ad26.COV2.S vaccination and SARS-CoV-2 variants. The CDR3 sequence is 16 residues long. Germline V gene data show CDR1 as MNHEY and CDR2 as SMNVEV (reference sequence). V lost 2 bases, J lost 7 bases, and 6 bases stayed unmatched. Sequencing used immunoSEQ multiplex PCR; TCRdb keeps in-frame clones, though not all of them. The data hold some 180,000 clones, with around 90% observed a single time. Source: peripheral blood, taken after recovery from COVID-19. The rearrangement joins TRBV27 to TRBJ2-1; 12 bases agree with TRBD2. The TCR sequence derives from a human donor who had recovered from COVID-19. CDR3 nucleotide sequence: TGTGCCAGCAGTTTAGAGGTTGGGACTAGCGGGAATGAGCAGTTCTTC. This sequence encodes CASSLEVGTSGNEQFF.